This T cell receptor (beta chain) was recovered during a study of T cell changes during pregnancy in multiple sclerosis. Trimming pared 0 bases from V and 5 bases from J, leaving 6 bases between. Germline values: CDR1 SGDLS, CDR2 YYNGEE. The CDR3 loop spans 13 amino acids. Sequencing used immunoSEQ multiplex PCR; TCRdb keeps in-frame clones, though not all of them. The sample holds 80,000 to 100,000 clones, around 93% seen once. The sequence was obtained from a female donor with multiple sclerosis, enrolled in a pregnancy study. The material sequenced was peripheral blood, taken after pregnancy. The J gene is TRBJ2-1, the V gene TRBV9, with D perhaps TRBD2 (6 bases). The CDR3 loop reads CASSVGGNNEQFF. CDR3 in DNA: TGTGCCAGCAGCGTAGGCGGGAACAATGAGCAGTTCTTC.